This passage covers 20 T cell receptor beta chains from one sample sequenced in a study of early T cells in non-severe SARS-CoV-2 infection (dated by TCRdb to the early 2020s). Libraries came from 5' RACE. Instrument on record: NextSeq 500. Through fastp at Q25 and MiXCR, TCRdb rebuilt clones from the public reads, retaining in-frame beta chains. Rows with one shared CDR3 protein collapse into an entry with the most common genes and DNA. The table for this sample lists some 88,000 distinct CDR3 sequences; 16% of them were counted only once. The ten biggest clones cover 4.5% to 6.5% of the sample. This specimen consisted of whole blood, obtained at baseline. The receptors stem from an adult who was a healthcare worker with PCR-confirmed SARS-CoV-2 infection or an uninfected control (not recorded which).

DNA of the CDR3: TGTGCCAGCAGCCCAGAGGCCCTGCACCACTCCTACAATGAGCAGTTCTTC. It specifies CASSPEALHHSYNEQFF. The chain links TRBV9 to TRBJ2-1; D remains ambiguous. V lost 4 bases and J lost 0, with 17 bases in between. The germline V gene encodes CDR1 SGDLS and CDR2 YYNGEE. This CDR3 contains 17 residues.

In this sample, this clonotype turned up many times. The CDR3 nucleotides read TGTGCCAGCAGCTTCTTAAGCGGGAGGGCCGATGAGCAGTTCTTC. This translates into CASSFLSGRADEQFF. This chain uses TRBV7-9 with TRBJ2-1; 10 nucleotides line up with TRBD2. The CDR3 consists of 15 residues. CDR1 is SEHNR and CDR2 is FQNEAQ in the germline V gene (reference sequence). V gave up 3 bases and J gave up 8 bases; unmatched junction bases: 7.

The CDR3 sequence: CSARPTRGSPLHF. The CDR3 DNA is TGCAGTGCTAGACCCACCCGCGGATCACCCCTCCACTTT. The chain has TRBV20-1 and TRBJ1-6, with no clear D. Trimming removed 2 bases from V and 10 bases from J, with 12 bases in between. Germline CDR1 is DFQATT and CDR2 is SNEGSKA (reference sequence). This CDR3 spans 13 amino acids.

This clonotype was counted only a few times. This chain uses TRBV28 with TRBJ2-5, with 10 bases identical to TRBD1. With V trimmed by 7 bases and J by 3 bases, 5 bases remained unmatched. The germline V gene encodes CDR1 MDHEN and CDR2 SYDVKM. This CDR3 has 14 amino acids. CDR3 nucleotides: TGTGCCAGCACCGGACAGGGGGTTGAAGAGACCCAGTACTTC. Residues: CASTGQGVEETQYF.

This clonotype has more than one count but fewer than ten. The genes are TRBV6-2 or TRBV6-3 and TRBJ2-3, with D possibly matching TRBD2 (5 bases). V was shortened by 4 bases and J by 0 bases, with 14 bases between the two germline ends. The CDR3 spans 16 residues. Germline loops: CDR1 MNHEY, CDR2 SVGEGT. Here the CDR3 reads CASSSRGSASTDTQYF. CDR3 sequence (DNA): TGTGCCAGCAGTTCTCGTGGTAGCGCCAGCACAGATACGCAGTATTTT.

The gene calls are TRBV20-1 and TRBJ2-1, with 14 bases identical to TRBD2. CDR3 length equals 14 residues. The germline CDR1 and CDR2 sequences are DFQATT and SNEGSKA (reference sequence). V trimming: 7 bases; J trimming: 11 bases; junction bases outside the gene matches: 10. The CDR3 bases are TGCAGTGTCGCACTAGGACTAGCGGGAGGCAAGCAGTTCTTC. This sequence encodes CSVALGLAGGKQFF.

This clonotype was detected ten times or more. The chain joins TRBV11-2 to TRBJ2-7; 7 bases agree with TRBD1. Germline CDR1 reads SGHAT; CDR2 reads FQNNGV. Germline trimming cut 10 bases from V and 5 bases from J; bases unmatched to any gene: 8. This CDR3 spans 12 amino acids. In DNA form, the CDR3 reads TGTGCCACCAGACAGGGATCTCACGAGCAGTACTTC. This sequence encodes CATRQGSHEQYF.

The rearrangement uses TRBV20-1 and TRBJ2-1; TRBD1 matches 10 bases. Germline loops: CDR1 DFQATT, CDR2 SNEGSKA (reference sequence). The junction had 5 bases not matched to a gene; V was cut back by 6 bases and J by 6 bases. The length of the CDR3 is 13 residues. CDR3 sequence (DNA): TGCAGTGCGGACAGGGGGTACGCCAATGAGCAGTTCTTC. This encodes CSADRGYANEQFF.

This clonotype came up a few times. The chain is built from TRBV16 and TRBJ2-5, with a possible D match to TRBD2 (5 bases). Germline lookup yields CDR1 KGHSY and CDR2 FQNENV. This CDR3 has 14 residues. The V end lost 4 bases, the J end lost 2 bases, and 11 bases lay between the germline ends. The DNA for the CDR3 is TGTGCCAGCAGCCGACACGGCGGGCAAGAGACCCAGTACTTC. It encodes CASSRHGGQETQYF.

This clonotype was seen repeatedly, ten times or more. This chain connects TRBV7-2 to TRBJ2-7; no definite D call. The CDR3 spans 14 residues. Trimming shortened V by 2 bases and J by 2 bases, and 10 bases separated the two germline ends. CDR1 is SGHTA, CDR2 FQGNSA, per germline. CDR3 in DNA: TGTGCCAGCAGCTTATACCCAGGCACCTACGAGCAGTACTTC. It is translated as CASSLYPGTYEQYF.

Only a few counts were recorded for this clonotype. The chain links TRBV20-1 to TRBJ2-2, with D maybe TRBD1 (5 bases). From germline, CDR1 is DFQATT and CDR2 SNEGSKA (reference sequence). CDR3 size: 11 residues. V lost 6 bases and J 7 bases, leaving 9 bases between the germline ends. The CDR3 protein is CSARQHGELFF. The DNA for the CDR3 is TGCAGTGCAAGACAGCACGGGGAGCTGTTTTTT.

The rearrangement links TRBV5-1 to TRBJ2-5; D not certain. CDR3 length equals 13 residues. Germline V gene sequence: CDR1 SGHRS, CDR2 YFSETQ. The DNA of the CDR3 is TGCGCAACTCGAGGCATCCCTGGGGAGACCCAGTACTTC. Amino acids: CATRGIPGETQYF.

This clonotype occurred a few times. The V gene is TRBV4-1, the J gene TRBJ2-3; TRBD2 might be the D (6 bases). With 3 bases removed from V and 5 bases from J, the gap between germline ends came to 12 bases. The CDR3 totals 14 residues. Germline CDR1 and CDR2: MGHRA and YSYEKL. The chain's CDR3 is CASSQGGSGDTQYF. CDR3 coding DNA: TGCGCCAGCAGCCAGGGGGGATCCGGAGATACGCAGTATTTT.

The chain has TRBV2 and TRBJ2-5; D might be TRBD2 (6 bases). The CDR3 extends over 15 amino acids. Between the trimmed V and J ends, which lost 3 bases and 2 bases, there was a span of 13 bases. CDR1 and CDR2 from the germline V gene are SNHLY and FYNNEI. In DNA form, the CDR3 reads TGTGCCAGCAGTGAGCTCTTGGGGGGACAAGAGACCCAGTACTTC. It is translated as CASSELLGGQETQYF.

The V gene is TRBV30, the J gene TRBJ2-5; D remains ambiguous. V gave up 7 bases and J gave up 0 bases, with 9 bases separating them. This CDR3 comprises 12 residues. Germline V gene sequence: CDR1 GTSNPN, CDR2 SVGIG (reference sequence). The CDR3 nucleotides read TGTGCCTTACGCCCGCACCAAGAGACCCAGTACTTC. Translating it yields CALRPHQETQYF. The whole variable domain, filled in from reference TRBV30 and TRBJ2-5, reads SQTIHQWPATLVQPVGSPLSLECTVEGTSNPNLYWYRQAAGRGLQLLFYSVGIGQISSEVPQNLSASRPQDRQFILSSKKLLLSDSGFYLCALRPHQETQYFGPGTRLLVL.

Only a few counts were recorded for this clonotype. The rearrangement uses TRBV30 and TRBJ1-3; D is undetermined. The length of the CDR3 is 13 residues. Germline assignment: CDR1 GTSNPN and CDR2 SVGIG (reference sequence). The V end lost 0 bases, the J end lost 0 bases, and 3 bases lay between the germline ends. CDR3 amino acids: CAWSVRSGNTIYF. The DNA for the CDR3 is TGTGCCTGGAGTGTCCGCTCTGGAAACACCATATATTTT.

V usage is TRBV20-1 and J usage is TRBJ2-1; possible D gene TRBD2, 6 bases. Germline lookup yields CDR1 DFQATT and CDR2 SNEGSKA (reference sequence). V lost 0 bases, J lost 8 bases, and 11 bases lay in between. CDR3 length: 13 residues. CDR3 residues: CSAREGEEDEQFF. In DNA, the CDR3 is TGCAGTGCTAGAGAAGGGGAGGAGGATGAGCAGTTCTTC.

The chain combines TRBV7-9 with TRBJ2-7; the D is unclear. The CDR3 has 14 residues. V was clipped by 5 bases and J by 3 bases, with 14 bases between them. The germline V gene encodes CDR1 SEHNR and CDR2 FQNEAQ (reference sequence). Here the CDR3 reads CASSQRSGNYEQYF. In nucleotides, the CDR3 is TGTGCCAGCAGCCAAAGGTCCGGCAACTACGAGCAGTACTTC.

This chain connects TRBV19 to TRBJ2-3; TRBD2 agrees at 12 bases. The germline gives CDR1 LNHDA, CDR2 SQIVND (reference sequence). V lost 5 bases to trimming and J lost 4 bases; unmatched junction nucleotides: 4. CDR3 length: 15 amino acids. CDR3 DNA sequence: TGTGCCAGTAGTCCCGGGACTAGCGGGTCAGATACGCAGTATTTT. It is translated as CASSPGTSGSDTQYF.

This sequence joins TRBV10-3 and TRBJ2-2, with 10 bases identical to TRBD2. CDR1 is ENHRY, CDR2 SYGVKD, per germline. With 10 bases clipped from V and 0 bases from J, the junction kept 8 bases outside the gene matches. The CDR3 is made up of 16 amino acids. The CDR3 DNA reads TGTGCCACCCGTAAACTAGCGGGAACGAACACCGGGGAGCTGTTTTTT. It is translated as CATRKLAGTNTGELFF.